The sequence of this T cell receptor beta chain was determined in a study of response to subunit inactivated influenza vaccine (dated by TCRdb to the late 2010s). Broadly, across the study: The study used deep quantitative T cell receptor repertoire profiling to track responses to a trivalent subunit inactivated influenza vaccine.

This clonotype was seen only a few times. Its antigen is still unknown. Qualities for individual bases were not recorded, and no much larger clone is one base off. Findings and caveats that apply to the study as a whole: The authors proposed that each seasonal influenza vaccination may bring in only a limited number of new T cells.

The library came from RT-PCR. These reads were obtained on an Illumina HiSeq 2500. TCRdb reprocessed the public reads (quality trimming at Q25 with fastp, clone calling with MiXCR) and kept in-frame beta chains. For every CDR3 protein sequence, its rows merge into one entry that carries the most common genes and DNA. For this sample there are hundreds of thousands of distinct CDR3 sequences; roughly 20% appear just once. In total, the top ten clones hold approximately 11% of the sample. The CDR3 contains 13 residues, cysteine and phenylalanine counted. Only the CDR3 region is kept as DNA, spanning 39 bases read in frame from base 1. V and J are truncated by 7 bases and 6 bases respectively, leaving an intervening sequence of 19 bases. The germline V gene yields SQVTM for CDR1 and ANQGSEA for CDR2.

This material consisted of PBMCs from blood, taken about 5 days after vaccination. The sequence joins TRBV29-1 to TRBJ2-7; D gene: possibly TRBD2, on 6 matching bases. The sequence derives from a man aged 50 to 60 who received an inactivated influenza vaccine. Donor details come from another sample of the same person, matched by shared clones. The CDR3 protein is CSARDGAGLEQYF. The DNA sequence is given as TGCAGCGCGCGGGACGGTGCTGGTCTCGAGCAGTACTTC.